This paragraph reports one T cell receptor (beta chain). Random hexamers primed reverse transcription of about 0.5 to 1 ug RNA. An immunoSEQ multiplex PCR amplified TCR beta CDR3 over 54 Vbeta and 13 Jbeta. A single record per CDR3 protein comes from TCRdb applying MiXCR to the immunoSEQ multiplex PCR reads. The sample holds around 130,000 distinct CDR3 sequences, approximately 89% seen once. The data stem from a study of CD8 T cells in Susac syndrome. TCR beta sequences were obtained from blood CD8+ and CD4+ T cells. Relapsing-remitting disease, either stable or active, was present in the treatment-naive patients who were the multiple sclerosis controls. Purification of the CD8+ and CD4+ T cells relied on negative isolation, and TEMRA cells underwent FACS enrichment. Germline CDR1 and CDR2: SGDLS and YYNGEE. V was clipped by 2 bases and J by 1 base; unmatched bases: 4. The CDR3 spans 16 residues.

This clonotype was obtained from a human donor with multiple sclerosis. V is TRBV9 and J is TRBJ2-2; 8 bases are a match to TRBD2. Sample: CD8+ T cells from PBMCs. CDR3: CASSVNLAGNTGELFF. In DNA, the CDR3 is TGTGCCAGCAGCGTTAACCTAGCGGGGAACACCGGGGAGCTGTTTTTT.